This T cell receptor beta chain was identified during a study of OX40 agonist ivuxolimab in advanced cancers. About the study: While on treatment, patients had intravenous ivuxolimab at 0.01 to 10 mg/kg every 2 weeks.

TCRdb's copy holds only in-frame clones and misses some; the assay was immunoSEQ multiplex PCR. The top ten clones hold approximately 0.43% of a sample with approximately 84,000 clones, about 93% of them seen once. Germline trimming cut 6 bases from V and 4 bases from J; bases unmatched to any gene: 4. CDR1 and CDR2 from the germline V gene are GTSNPN and SVGIG (reference sequence). The CDR3 is 14 residues long. The source was CD4+ or CD8+ T cells sorted from blood, collected in a trial of the OX40 agonist ivuxolimab. The gene calls are TRBV30 and TRBJ1-5; 12 nucleotides agree with TRBD1. The source of this sequence is an adult with an advanced solid tumor such as melanoma, head and neck, liver or kidney cancer. The CDR3 loop reads CACRDRGLNQPQHF. DNA for the CDR3: TGTGCCTGCCGGGACAGGGGGCTTAATCAGCCCCAGCATTTT.